This entry is about one T cell receptor (beta chain). This entry belongs to a study of technical replicates of blood from a few donors. Sequenced by immunoSEQ multiplex PCR; TCRdb stores in-frame clones only, minus some. Of some 76,000 clones listed, roughly 92% are singletons. The sample taken for sequencing was T cells isolated from PBMCs. The clonotype comes from a human donor in good health.

CDR3 in amino acids: CSVLRHMNTEAFF. The CDR3 coding sequence is TGCAGCGTTTTAAGACACATGAACACTGAAGCTTTCTTT. This chain links TRBV29-1 with TRBJ1-1, with unresolved D. With 5 bases removed from V and 0 bases from J, the gap between germline ends came to 10 bases. Germline V gives CDR1 SQVTM, CDR2 ANQGSEA. This CDR3 region has 13 residues. Filled out from reference TRBV29-1 and TRBJ1-1, the complete variable domain reads SAVISQKPSRDICQRGTSLTIQCQVDSQVTMMFWYRQQPGQSLTLIATANQGSEATYESGFVIDKFPISRPNLTFSTLTVSNMSPEDSSIYLCSVLRHMNTEAFFGQGTRLTVV.